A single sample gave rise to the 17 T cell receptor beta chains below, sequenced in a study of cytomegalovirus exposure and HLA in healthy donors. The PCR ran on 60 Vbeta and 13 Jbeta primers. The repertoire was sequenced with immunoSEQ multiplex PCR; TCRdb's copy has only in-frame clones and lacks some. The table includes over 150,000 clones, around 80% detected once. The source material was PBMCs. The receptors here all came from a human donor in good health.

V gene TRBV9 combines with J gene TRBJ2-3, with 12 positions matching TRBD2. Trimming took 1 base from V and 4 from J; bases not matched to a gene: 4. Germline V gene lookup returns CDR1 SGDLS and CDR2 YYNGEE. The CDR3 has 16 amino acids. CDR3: CASSVKASGGADTQYF. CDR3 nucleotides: TGTGCCAGCAGCGTAAAGGCTAGCGGGGGGGCAGATACGCAGTATTTT. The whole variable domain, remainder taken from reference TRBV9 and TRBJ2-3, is DSGVTQTPKHLITATGQRVTLRCSPRSGDLSVYWYQQSLDQGLQFLIQYYNGEERAKGNILERFSAQQFPDLHSELNLSSLELGDSALYFCASSVKASGGADTQYFGPGTRLTVL.

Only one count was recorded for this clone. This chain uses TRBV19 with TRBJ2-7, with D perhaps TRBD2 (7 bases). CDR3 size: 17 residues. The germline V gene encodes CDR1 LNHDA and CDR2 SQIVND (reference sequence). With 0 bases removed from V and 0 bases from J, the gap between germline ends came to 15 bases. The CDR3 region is CASSIDHAAGASYEQYF. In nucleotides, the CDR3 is TGTGCCAGTAGTATAGACCACGCGGCGGGGGCCTCCTACGAGCAGTACTTC.

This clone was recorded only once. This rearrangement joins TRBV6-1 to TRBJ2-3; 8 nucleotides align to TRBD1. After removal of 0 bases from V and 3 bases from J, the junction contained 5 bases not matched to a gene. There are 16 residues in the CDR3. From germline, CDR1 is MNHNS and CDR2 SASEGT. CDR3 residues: CASSEALQGGTDTQYF. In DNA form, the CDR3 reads TGTGCCAGCAGTGAAGCGTTACAGGGGGGAACAGATACGCAGTATTTT.

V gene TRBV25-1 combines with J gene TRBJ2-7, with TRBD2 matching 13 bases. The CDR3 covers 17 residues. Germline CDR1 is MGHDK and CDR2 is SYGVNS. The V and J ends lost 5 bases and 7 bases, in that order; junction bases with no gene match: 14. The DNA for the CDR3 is TGTGCCAGCAGTCCGCACGCGGGGGGACTAGCGGGGAGAGAGCAGTACTTC. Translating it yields CASSPHAGGLAGREQYF.

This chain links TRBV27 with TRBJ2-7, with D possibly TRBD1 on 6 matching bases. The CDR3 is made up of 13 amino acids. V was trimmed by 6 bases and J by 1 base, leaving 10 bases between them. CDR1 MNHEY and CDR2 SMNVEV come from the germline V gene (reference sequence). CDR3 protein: CASRNTGSYEQYF. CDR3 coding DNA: TGTGCCAGCAGAAACACAGGGTCCTACGAGCAGTACTTC.

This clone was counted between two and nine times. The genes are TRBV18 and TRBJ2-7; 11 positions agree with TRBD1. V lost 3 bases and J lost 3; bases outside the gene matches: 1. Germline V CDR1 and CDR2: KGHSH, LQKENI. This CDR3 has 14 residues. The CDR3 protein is CASSPGTGGYEQYF. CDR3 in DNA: TGTGCCAGCTCACCCGGGACAGGGGGCTACGAGCAGTACTTC.

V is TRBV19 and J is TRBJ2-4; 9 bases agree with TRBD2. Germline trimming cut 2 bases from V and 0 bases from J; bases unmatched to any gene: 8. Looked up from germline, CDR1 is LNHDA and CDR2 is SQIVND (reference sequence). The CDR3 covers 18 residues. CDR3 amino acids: CASSISTSGFLAKNIQYF. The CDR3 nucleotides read TGTGCCAGTAGTATATCGACTAGCGGTTTCCTAGCCAAAAACATTCAGTACTTC.

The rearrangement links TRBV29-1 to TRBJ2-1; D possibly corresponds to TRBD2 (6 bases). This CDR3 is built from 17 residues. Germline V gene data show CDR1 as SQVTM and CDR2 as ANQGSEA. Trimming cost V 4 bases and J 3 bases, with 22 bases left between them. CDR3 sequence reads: CSVVFGGDGGVYNEQFF. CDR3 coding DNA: TGCAGCGTTGTTTTCGGGGGTGATGGGGGAGTCTACAATGAGCAGTTCTTC.

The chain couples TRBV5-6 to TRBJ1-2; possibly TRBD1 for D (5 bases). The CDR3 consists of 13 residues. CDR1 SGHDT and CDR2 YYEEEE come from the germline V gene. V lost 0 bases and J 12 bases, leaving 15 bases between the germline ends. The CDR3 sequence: CASSLDRREVHTF. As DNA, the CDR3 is TGTGCCAGCAGCTTGGACAGGCGGGAGGTACACACCTTC.

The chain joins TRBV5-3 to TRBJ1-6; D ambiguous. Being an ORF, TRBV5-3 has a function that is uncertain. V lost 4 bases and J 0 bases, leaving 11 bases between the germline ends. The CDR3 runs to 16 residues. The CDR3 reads CARSPTLISYNSPLHF. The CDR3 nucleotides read TGTGCCAGAAGCCCCACCCTAATCTCCTATAATTCACCCCTCCACTTT.

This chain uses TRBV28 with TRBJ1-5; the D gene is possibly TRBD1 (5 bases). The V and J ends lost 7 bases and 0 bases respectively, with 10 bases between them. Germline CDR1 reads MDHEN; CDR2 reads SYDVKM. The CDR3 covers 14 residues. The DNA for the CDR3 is TGTGCCAGCAAATATCAGGGTAGCAATCAGCCCCAGCATTTT. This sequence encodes CASKYQGSNQPQHF.

As DNA, the CDR3 is TGTGCCAGCAGCAAACGTCGGACAGGGCGAGAGGTGAACACTGAAGCTTTCTTT. It specifies CASSKRRTGREVNTEAFF. The rearrangement joins TRBV21-1 to TRBJ1-1; the table's TRBD1 call for D was not verified on the DNA. TRBV21-1 is a pseudogene. CDR3 length: 18 residues.

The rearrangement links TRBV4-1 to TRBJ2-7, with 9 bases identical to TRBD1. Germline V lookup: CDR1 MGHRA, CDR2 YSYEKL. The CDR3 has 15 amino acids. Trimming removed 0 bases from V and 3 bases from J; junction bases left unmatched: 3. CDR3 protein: CASSQEEDRGYEQYF. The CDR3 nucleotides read TGCGCCAGCAGCCAAGAAGAGGACAGGGGCTACGAGCAGTACTTC.

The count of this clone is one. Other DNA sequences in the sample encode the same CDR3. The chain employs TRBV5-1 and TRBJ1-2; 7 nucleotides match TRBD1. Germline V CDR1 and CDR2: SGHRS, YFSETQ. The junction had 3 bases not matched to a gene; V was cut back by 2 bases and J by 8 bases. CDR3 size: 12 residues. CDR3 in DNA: TGCGCCAGCAGCTTAGACAGGGACGGCTACACCTTC. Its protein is CASSLDRDGYTF.

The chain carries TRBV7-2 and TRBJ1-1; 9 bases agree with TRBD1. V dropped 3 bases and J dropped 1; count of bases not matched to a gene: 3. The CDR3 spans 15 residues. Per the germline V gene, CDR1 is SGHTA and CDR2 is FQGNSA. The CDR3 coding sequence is TGTGCCAGCAGCTTCCTGGGACAGGGGAACACTGAAGCTTTCTTT. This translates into CASSFLGQGNTEAFF.

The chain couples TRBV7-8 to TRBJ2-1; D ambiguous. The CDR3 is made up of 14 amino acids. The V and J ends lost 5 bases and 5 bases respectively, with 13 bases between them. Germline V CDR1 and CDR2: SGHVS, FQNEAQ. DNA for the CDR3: TGTGCCAGCAGCCCAGAAAGACATAACAATGAGCAGTTCTTC. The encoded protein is CASSPERHNNEQFF.

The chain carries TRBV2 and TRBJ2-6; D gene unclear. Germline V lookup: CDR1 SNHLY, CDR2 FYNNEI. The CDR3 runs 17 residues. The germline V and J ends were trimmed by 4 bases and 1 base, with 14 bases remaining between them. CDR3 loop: CASSVQDVRSGANVLTF. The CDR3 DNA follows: TGTGCCAGCAGTGTTCAAGACGTCAGGTCTGGGGCCAACGTCCTGACTTTC.